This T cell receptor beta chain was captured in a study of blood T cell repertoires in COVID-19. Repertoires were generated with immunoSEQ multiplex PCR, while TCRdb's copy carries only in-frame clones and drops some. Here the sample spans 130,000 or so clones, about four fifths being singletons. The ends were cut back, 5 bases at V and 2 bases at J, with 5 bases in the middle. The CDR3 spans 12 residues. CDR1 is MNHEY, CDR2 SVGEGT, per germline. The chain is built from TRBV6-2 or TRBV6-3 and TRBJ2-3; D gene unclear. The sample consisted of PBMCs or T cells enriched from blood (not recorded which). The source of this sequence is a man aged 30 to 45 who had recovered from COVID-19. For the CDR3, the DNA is TGTGCCAGCAGTGGGCCCACAGATACGCAGTATTTT. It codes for CASSGPTDTQYF.